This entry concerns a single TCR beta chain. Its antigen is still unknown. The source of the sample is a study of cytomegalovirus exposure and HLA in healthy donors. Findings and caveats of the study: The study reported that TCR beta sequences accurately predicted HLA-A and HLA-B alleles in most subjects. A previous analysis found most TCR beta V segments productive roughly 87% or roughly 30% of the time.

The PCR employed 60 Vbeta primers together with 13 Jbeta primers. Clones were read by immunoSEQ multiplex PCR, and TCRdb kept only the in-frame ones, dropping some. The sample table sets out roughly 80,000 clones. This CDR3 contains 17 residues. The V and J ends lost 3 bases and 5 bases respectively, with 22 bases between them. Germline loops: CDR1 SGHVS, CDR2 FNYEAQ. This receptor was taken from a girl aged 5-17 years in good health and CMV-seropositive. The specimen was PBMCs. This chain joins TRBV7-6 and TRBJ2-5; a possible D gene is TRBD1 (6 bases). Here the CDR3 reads CASSLGAVRGGGETQYF. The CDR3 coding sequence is TGTGCCAGCAGCTTGGGGGCCGTCCGGGGTGGGGGTGAGACCCAGTACTTC.